A single sample is the source of the 27 T cell receptor beta chains below, sequenced in a study of cytomegalovirus exposure and HLA in healthy donors. Amplification used 60 Vbeta primers and 13 Jbeta primers. Only in-frame clones appear in the TCRdb table, and some are missing; sequencing was by immunoSEQ multiplex PCR. Of 70,000 to 100,000 clones in the sample, 70% to 80% were seen once. Source material: PBMCs. The receptors stem from a woman between 50 and 59 years old in good health and CMV-seropositive.

The chain is built from TRBV5-1 and TRBJ2-3; tentatively, D is TRBD2 (6 bases). The CDR3 runs to 18 residues. Trimming left V 3 bases short and J 3 bases short, with 23 bases between. Germline lookup yields CDR1 SGHRS and CDR2 YFSETQ. Here the CDR3 DNA reads TGCGCCAGCAGCTCCACCAAGGAGGGCCCGGAGAGGACAGATACGCAGTATTTT. Its protein product is CASSSTKEGPERTDTQYF.

The rearrangement links TRBV9 to TRBJ2-1, with TRBD1 as a possible D gene (6 bases). Trimming took 0 bases from V and 9 from J, leaving 13 bases between them. The CDR3 runs 14 residues. Germline CDR1 reads SGDLS; CDR2 reads YYNGEE. CDR3 residues: CASSVGNARGEQFF. DNA for the CDR3: TGTGCCAGCAGCGTAGGAAATGCCAGGGGTGAGCAGTTCTTC.

This CDR3 is CASSRTSGTDTQYF. CDR3 sequence (DNA): TGTGCCAGCAGCAGGACTAGCGGAACAGATACGCAGTATTTT. This chain joins TRBV13 and TRBJ2-3; 10 positions agree with TRBD2. Per the germline V gene, CDR1 is PRHDT and CDR2 is FYEKMQ (reference sequence). Losses at the gene ends were 5 bases for V and 3 bases for J; bases not matched to a gene: 2. This CDR3 contains 14 residues. Drawing the rest from reference TRBV13 and TRBJ2-3, the complete variable domain is AAGVIQSPRHLIKEKRETATLKCYPIPRHDTVYWYQQGPGQDPQFLISFYEKMQSDKGSIPDRFSAQQFSDYHSELNMSSLELGDSALYFCASSRTSGTDTQYFGPGTRLTVL.

The V call is TRBV27, the J call TRBJ2-5; 7 bases align to TRBD2. CDR1 and CDR2 from the germline V gene are MNHEY and SMNVEV (reference sequence). There are 11 residues in the CDR3. The ends lost 4 bases at V and 7 bases at J; junction bases unmatched: 0. This CDR3 reads CASSSGGTQYF. DNA for the CDR3: TGTGCCAGCAGTTCGGGGGGGACCCAGTACTTC.

This clone was seen a single time. The chain joins TRBV6-5 to TRBJ2-7, with TRBD1 matching 10 bases. Germline loops: CDR1 MNHEY, CDR2 SVGAGI. The CDR3 sequence is 15 residues long. Losses at the gene ends were 6 bases for V and 5 bases for J; bases not matched to a gene: 10. The CDR3 sequence: CASRSSSTGGNEQYF. As DNA, the CDR3 is TGTGCCAGCAGAAGTTCTTCGACAGGGGGCAACGAGCAGTACTTC.

This chain links TRBV6-5 with TRBJ2-3, with TRBD2 matching over 9 bases. This CDR3 spans 16 amino acids. CDR1 and CDR2 (germline): MNHEY, SVGAGI. Trimming cost V 2 bases and J 3 bases; bases outside gene matches: 6. The CDR3 DNA sequence: TGTGCCAGCAGTTACGGGCGGGAGGGAACTACAGATACGCAGTATTTT. Protein: CASSYGREGTTDTQYF.

The chain couples TRBV5-1 to TRBJ2-3; D not certain. The V gene's germline CDR1 is SGHRS and CDR2 YFSETQ. The CDR3 is 16 amino acids. The V gene lost 1 base and the J gene lost 1 base, with 13 bases spanning the gap. The CDR3 here is CASSLSAKSGTDTQYF. CDR3 DNA: TGCGCCAGCAGCTTGAGTGCAAAGAGTGGCACAGATACGCAGTATTTT. The whole variable domain, filled in from reference TRBV5-1 and TRBJ2-3, reads KAGVTQTPRYLIKTRGQQVTLSCSPISGHRSVSWYQQTPGQGLQFLFEYFSETQRNKGNFPGRFSGRQFSNSRSEMNVSTLELGDSALYLCASSLSAKSGTDTQYFGPGTRLTVL.

V gene TRBV6-5 combines with J gene TRBJ2-2; TRBD1 aligns across 8 bases. V was clipped by 1 base and J by 5 bases; unmatched bases: 3. In germline, CDR1 is MNHEY, CDR2 SVGAGI. This CDR3 spans 15 amino acids. DNA for the CDR3: TGTGCCAGCAGTTACTGGACAGGGAGGACCGGGGAGCTGTTTTTT. Translated: CASSYWTGRTGELFF.

This clone was detected a few times. The chain uses TRBV5-6 and TRBJ2-1, with TRBD2 matching 12 bases. The junction had 6 bases not matched to a gene; V was cut back by 0 bases and J by 8 bases. Germline V gene data show CDR1 as SGHDT and CDR2 as YYEEEE. The CDR3 loop spans 16 amino acids. The CDR3 is CASSLAASGGVDEQFF. In DNA form, the CDR3 reads TGTGCCAGCAGCTTGGCTGCTAGCGGGGGGGTCGATGAGCAGTTCTTC.

The rearrangement uses TRBV11-2 and TRBJ1-1; a weak D match, TRBD1 (6 bases). The CDR3 consists of 14 residues. V was shortened by 0 bases and J by 3 bases, with 8 bases between the two germline ends. Germline V CDR1 and CDR2: SGHAT, FQNNGV. The CDR3 nucleotides read TGTGCCAGCAGCTTAGATCCAGGGGACACTGAAGCTTTCTTT. Its translation: CASSLDPGDTEAFF.

This chain connects TRBV5-6 to TRBJ2-1; 10 nucleotides line up with TRBD2. Germline CDR1 SGHDT, CDR2 YYEEEE. The CDR3 has 15 residues. The trim removed 5 bases at V and 5 bases at J, leaving 7 bases unmatched. The CDR3: CASRTLAGVDNEQFF. DNA of the CDR3: TGTGCCAGCAGAACCCTAGCGGGAGTTGACAATGAGCAGTTCTTC.

The chain has TRBV5-4 and TRBJ1-2; no clear D gene. The CDR3 is 18 amino acids. The V gene's germline CDR1 is SGHNT and CDR2 YYREEE (reference sequence). V lost 3 bases to trimming and J lost 3 bases, with 24 bases between them. The CDR3 region is CASSSGAGVRGMDYGYTF. Here the CDR3 DNA reads TGTGCCAGCAGCTCCGGTGCCGGGGTCCGGGGTATGGACTATGGCTACACCTTC.

This chain links TRBV7-9 with TRBJ2-1; TRBD1 matches 9 bases. The V and J ends lost 5 bases and 5 bases, in that order; junction bases with no gene match: 10. CDR1 and CDR2 from the germline V gene are SEHNR and FQNEAQ (reference sequence). The length of the CDR3 is 16 residues. CDR3 residues: CASSPGQGVADNEQFF. In nucleotides, the CDR3 is TGTGCCAGCAGCCCGGGACAGGGAGTAGCGGACAATGAGCAGTTCTTC.

The chain couples TRBV5-6 to TRBJ2-3; TRBD2 aligns across 8 bases. The V segment lost 3 bases and the J segment 2 bases; nucleotides outside the gene matches: 17. Germline V lookup: CDR1 SGHDT, CDR2 YYEEEE. The CDR3 loop spans 19 amino acids. DNA of the CDR3: TGTGCCAGCAGCTACTTGAGCGGTGGGCTAGCGGGCTACACAGATACGCAGTATTTT. It translates to CASSYLSGGLAGYTDTQYF. The whole variable domain, filled in from reference TRBV5-6 and TRBJ2-3, reads DAGVTQSPTHLIKTRGQQVTLRCSPKSGHDTVSWYQQALGQGPQFIFQYYEEEERQRGNFPDRFSGHQFPNYSSELNVNALLLGDSALYLCASSYLSGGLAGYTDTQYFGPGTRLTVL.

This clone has more than one count but fewer than ten. The chain employs TRBV9 and TRBJ1-5, with D maybe TRBD1 (6 bases). There are 13 residues in the CDR3. Germline V gene data show CDR1 as SGDLS and CDR2 as YYNGEE. With 0 bases removed from V and 11 bases from J, the gap between germline ends came to 12 bases. DNA of the CDR3: TGTGCCAGCAGCGTAGATGGGGACACCACCCAGCATTTT. Its translation: CASSVDGDTTQHF.

The rearrangement joins TRBV2 to TRBJ2-2; no reliable D call. The CDR3 loop spans 14 amino acids. The germline V and J ends were trimmed by 4 bases and 3 bases, with 9 bases remaining between them. Germline CDR1 is SNHLY and CDR2 is FYNNEI. The DNA for the CDR3 is TGTGCCAGCAGTGTTAAACGGGACACCGGGGAGCTGTTTTTT. Translated, it gives CASSVKRDTGELFF.

The chain employs TRBV5-1 and TRBJ2-2; 9 bases are shared with TRBD2. Germline assignment: CDR1 SGHRS and CDR2 YFSETQ. J gave up 4 bases and V 4 bases, and 8 bases lay outside the gene matches. The CDR3 spans 16 residues. The CDR3 loop is CASSPPGLASTGELFF. CDR3 nucleotides: TGCGCCAGCAGCCCCCCCGGACTAGCGTCCACCGGGGAGCTGTTTTTT.

This chain uses TRBV6-1 with TRBJ1-4, with D perhaps matching TRBD1 (5 bases). Trimming took 4 bases from V and 3 from J, leaving 9 bases between them. CDR3 size: 14 residues. CDR1 and CDR2 from the germline V gene are MNHNS and SASEGT. CDR3 residues: CASSVAGPNEKLFF. CDR3 nucleotide sequence: TGTGCCAGCAGTGTTGCAGGGCCTAATGAAAAACTGTTTTTT.

The chain links TRBV15 to TRBJ2-2; D is perhaps TRBD1 (5 bases). Trimming stripped 5 bases from V and 12 bases from J, with 13 bases between. This CDR3 is built from 12 residues. Germline values: CDR1 LNHNV, CDR2 YYDKDF (reference sequence). Written as DNA, the CDR3 is TGTGCCACCAGCCCGTGGCAGGGCAAGCTGTTTTTT. Its translation: CATSPWQGKLFF.

Details on this clone: The junction shows a germline mismatch at one end, possibly a read error. The chain joins TRBV7-9 to TRBJ2-2, with a possible D match to TRBD2 (5 bases). This CDR3 region has 12 residues. The V gene's germline CDR1 is SEHNR and CDR2 FQNEAQ (reference sequence). In DNA form, the CDR3 reads TGTTCCAGCAGCCCCGGGGCCGGGGAGCTGTTTTTT. Protein sequence: CSSSPGAGELFF.

The chain is built from TRBV7-9 and TRBJ1-1; 7 bases agree with TRBD1. V dropped 2 bases and J dropped 10; count of bases not matched to a gene: 13. The germline CDR1 and CDR2 sequences are SEHNR and FQNEAQ (reference sequence). This CDR3 is built from 15 residues. CDR3 in amino acids: CASSLSDRPRGRAFF. CDR3 DNA sequence: TGTGCCAGCAGCTTATCGGACAGGCCCCGTGGGAGAGCTTTCTTT.

The chain combines TRBV5-1 with TRBJ1-1, with a possible D match to TRBD1 (5 bases). The germline gives CDR1 SGHRS, CDR2 YFSETQ. The CDR3 runs 14 residues. V was pared by 4 bases and J by 4 bases, with 14 bases between. CDR3 protein: CASSRGVGATEAFF. The CDR3 bases are TGCGCCAGCAGCCGGGGGGTAGGGGCCACTGAAGCTTTCTTT.

The chain has TRBV5-1 and TRBJ2-1, with 8 bases identical to TRBD2. Germline CDR1 reads SGHRS; CDR2 reads YFSETQ. This CDR3 contains 15 residues. V lost 1 base, J lost 5 bases, and 5 bases stayed unmatched. DNA of the CDR3: TGCGCCAGCAGCTTGACTAGCGGATCCCACAATGAGCAGTTCTTC. It specifies CASSLTSGSHNEQFF.

The rearrangement links TRBV6-1 to TRBJ2-7; 9 nucleotides line up with TRBD2. Unmatched junction bases numbered 11, after V lost 6 bases and J lost 5 bases. The CDR3 has 15 amino acids. Per the germline V gene, CDR1 is MNHNS and CDR2 is SASEGT. The CDR3 DNA reads TGTGCCAGCAGGCGCTTTCTAGCGGGGAAAGACGAGCAGTACTTC. It specifies CASRRFLAGKDEQYF.

The chain is built from TRBV2 and TRBJ1-2; D remains unclear. The CDR3 runs 12 residues. The ends were cut back, 3 bases at V and 7 bases at J, with 9 bases in the middle. Germline values: CDR1 SNHLY, CDR2 FYNNEI. CDR3 sequence (DNA): TGTGCCAGCAGTGAGAGATTAGTTGGCTACACCTTC. Translated: CASSERLVGYTF.

This clone was observed a handful of times. The J gene is TRBJ1-6, the V gene TRBV5-6, with no clear D. The germline V gene encodes CDR1 SGHDT and CDR2 YYEEEE. Trimming cost V 4 bases and J 0 bases, with 11 bases left between them. This CDR3 has 16 amino acids. The CDR3 coding sequence is TGTGCCAGCAGCGACTACCGGAGCTCCTATAATTCACCCCTCCACTTT. Translated, it gives CASSDYRSSYNSPLHF.

The V call is TRBV6-1, the J call TRBJ2-3; D gene unclear. This CDR3 comprises 12 residues. Germline V lookup: CDR1 MNHNS, CDR2 SASEGT. The V gene lost 7 bases and the J gene lost 4 bases, with 9 bases spanning the gap. The CDR3 DNA is TGTGCCAGCAAGAAGGAGCCAGATACGCAGTATTTT. Encoded protein: CASKKEPDTQYF.